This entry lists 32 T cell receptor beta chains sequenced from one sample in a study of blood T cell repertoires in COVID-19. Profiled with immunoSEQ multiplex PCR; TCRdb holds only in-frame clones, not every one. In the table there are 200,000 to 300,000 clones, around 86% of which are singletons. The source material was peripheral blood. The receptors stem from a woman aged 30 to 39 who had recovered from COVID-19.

The CDR3 nucleotides read TGTGCCAGCAGCTCCGGCGGGACAGACACAGATACGCAGTATTTT. This sequence encodes CASSSGGTDTDTQYF. The gene calls are TRBV11-3 and TRBJ2-3; tentatively, D is TRBD1 (7 bases). Germline CDR1 SGHNT, CDR2 YENEEA. CDR3 length: 15 amino acids. Between the trimmed V and J ends, which lost 4 bases and 2 bases, there was a span of 13 bases. Looking up the rest from reference TRBV11-3 and TRBJ2-3 gives the full variable domain: EAGVVQSPRYKIIEKKQPVAFWCNPISGHNTLYWYLQNLGQGPELLIRYENEEAVDDSQLPKDRFSAERLKGVDSTLKIQPAELGDSAVYLCASSSGGTDTDTQYFGPGTRLTVL.

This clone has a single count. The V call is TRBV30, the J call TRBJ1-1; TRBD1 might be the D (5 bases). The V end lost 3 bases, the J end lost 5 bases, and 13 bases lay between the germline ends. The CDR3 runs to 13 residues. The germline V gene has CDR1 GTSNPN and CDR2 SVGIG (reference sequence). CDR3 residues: CAWSPTAGTEAFF. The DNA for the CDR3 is TGTGCCTGGAGCCCGACAGCGGGAACTGAAGCTTTCTTT.

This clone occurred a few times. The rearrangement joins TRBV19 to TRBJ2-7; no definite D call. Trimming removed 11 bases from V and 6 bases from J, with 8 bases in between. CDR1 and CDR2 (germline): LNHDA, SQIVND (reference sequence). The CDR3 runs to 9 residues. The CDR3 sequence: CAVLSEQYF. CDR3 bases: TGTGCCGTCCTCTCCGAGCAGTACTTC.

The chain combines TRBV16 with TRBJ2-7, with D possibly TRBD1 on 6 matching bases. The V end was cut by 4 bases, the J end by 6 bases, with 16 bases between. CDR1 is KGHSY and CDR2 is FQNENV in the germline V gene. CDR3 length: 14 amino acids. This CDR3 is CASSRTTGFGEQYF. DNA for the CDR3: TGTGCCAGCAGCCGCACTACAGGGTTCGGCGAGCAGTACTTC.

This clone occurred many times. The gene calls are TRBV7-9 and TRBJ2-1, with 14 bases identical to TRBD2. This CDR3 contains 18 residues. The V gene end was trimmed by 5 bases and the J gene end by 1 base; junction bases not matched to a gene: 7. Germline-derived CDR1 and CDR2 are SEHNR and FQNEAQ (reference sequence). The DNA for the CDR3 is TGTGCCAGCAGCCCGAGGACTAGCGGGGGGATTTCCTACAATGAGCAGTTCTTC. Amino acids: CASSPRTSGGISYNEQFF.

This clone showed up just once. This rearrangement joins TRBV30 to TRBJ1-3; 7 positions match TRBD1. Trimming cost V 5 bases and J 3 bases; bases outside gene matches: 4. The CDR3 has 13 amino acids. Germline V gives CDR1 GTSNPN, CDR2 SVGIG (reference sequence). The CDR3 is CAWEGAGGNTIYF. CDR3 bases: TGTGCCTGGGAGGGGGCCGGTGGAAACACCATATATTTT.

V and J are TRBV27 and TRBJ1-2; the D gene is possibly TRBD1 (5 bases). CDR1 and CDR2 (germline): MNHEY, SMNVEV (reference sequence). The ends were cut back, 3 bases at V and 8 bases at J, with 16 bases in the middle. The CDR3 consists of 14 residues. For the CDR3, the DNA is TGTGCCAGCAGTTTCACGGGGACTGAGTGGGGCTACACCTTC. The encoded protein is CASSFTGTEWGYTF.

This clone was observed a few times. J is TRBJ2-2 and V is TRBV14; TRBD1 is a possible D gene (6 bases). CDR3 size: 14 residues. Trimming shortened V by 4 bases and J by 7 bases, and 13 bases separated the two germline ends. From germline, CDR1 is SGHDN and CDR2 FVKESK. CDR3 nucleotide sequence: TGTGCCAGCAGCCGCATACAGGGTCACGGGGAGCTGTTTTTT. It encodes CASSRIQGHGELFF.

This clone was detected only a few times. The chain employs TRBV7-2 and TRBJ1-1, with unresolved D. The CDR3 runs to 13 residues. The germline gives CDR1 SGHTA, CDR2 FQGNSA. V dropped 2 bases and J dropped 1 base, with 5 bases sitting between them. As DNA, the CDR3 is TGTGCCAGCAGCTTAAACAGGAACACTGAAGCTTTCTTT. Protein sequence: CASSLNRNTEAFF.

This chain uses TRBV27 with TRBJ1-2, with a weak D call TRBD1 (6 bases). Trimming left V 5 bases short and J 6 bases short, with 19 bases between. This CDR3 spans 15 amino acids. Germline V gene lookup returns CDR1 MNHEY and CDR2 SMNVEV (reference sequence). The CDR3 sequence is CASSPYNRVRDGYTF. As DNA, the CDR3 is TGTGCCAGCAGTCCCTACAACAGGGTCCGGGATGGCTACACCTTC.

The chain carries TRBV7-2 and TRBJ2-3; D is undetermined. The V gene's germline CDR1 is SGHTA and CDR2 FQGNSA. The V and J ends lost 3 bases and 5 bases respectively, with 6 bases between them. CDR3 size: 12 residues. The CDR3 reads CASSFLGDTQYF. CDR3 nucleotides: TGTGCCAGCAGCTTTCTAGGAGATACGCAGTATTTT.

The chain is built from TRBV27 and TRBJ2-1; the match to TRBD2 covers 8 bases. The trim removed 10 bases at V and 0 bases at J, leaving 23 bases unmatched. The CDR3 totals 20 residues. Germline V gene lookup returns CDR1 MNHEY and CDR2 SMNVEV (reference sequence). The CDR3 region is CATSVSWAGSGVSSYNEQFF. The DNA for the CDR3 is TGTGCCACCTCAGTTTCCTGGGCGGGTAGCGGGGTGAGCTCCTACAATGAGCAGTTCTTC.

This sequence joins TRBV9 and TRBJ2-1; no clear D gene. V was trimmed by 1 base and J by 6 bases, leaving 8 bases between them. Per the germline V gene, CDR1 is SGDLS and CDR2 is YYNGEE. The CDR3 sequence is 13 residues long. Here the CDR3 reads CASSVTLVNEQFF. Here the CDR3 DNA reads TGTGCCAGCAGCGTAACTCTAGTCAATGAGCAGTTCTTC.

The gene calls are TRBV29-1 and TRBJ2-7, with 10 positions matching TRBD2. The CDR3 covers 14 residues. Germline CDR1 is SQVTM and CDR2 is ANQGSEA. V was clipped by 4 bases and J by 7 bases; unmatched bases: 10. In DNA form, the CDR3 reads TGCAGCGTTGTCCTAGCGGGGGTTTTGAATGAGCAGTACTTC. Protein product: CSVVLAGVLNEQYF.

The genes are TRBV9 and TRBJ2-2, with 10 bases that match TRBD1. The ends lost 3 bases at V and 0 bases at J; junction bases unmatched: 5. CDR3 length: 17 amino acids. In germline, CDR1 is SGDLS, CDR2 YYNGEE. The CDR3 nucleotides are TGTGCCAGCAGCGCCTGGGGGACAGGGGCGAACACCGGGGAGCTGTTTTTT. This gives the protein CASSAWGTGANTGELFF.

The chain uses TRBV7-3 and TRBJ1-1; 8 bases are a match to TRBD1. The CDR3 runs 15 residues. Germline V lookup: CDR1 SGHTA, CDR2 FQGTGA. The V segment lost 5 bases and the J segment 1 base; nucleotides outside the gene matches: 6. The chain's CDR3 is CASSRTRGPNTEAFF. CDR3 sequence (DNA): TGTGCCAGCAGCCGAACCAGGGGGCCGAACACTGAAGCTTTCTTT.

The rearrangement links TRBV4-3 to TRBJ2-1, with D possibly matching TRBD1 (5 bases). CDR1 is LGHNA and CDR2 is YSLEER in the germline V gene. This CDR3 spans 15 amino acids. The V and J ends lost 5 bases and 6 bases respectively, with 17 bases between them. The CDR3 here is CASSDTLRQTNEQFF. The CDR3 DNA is TGCGCCAGCAGCGATACCCTTAGACAGACCAATGAGCAGTTCTTC.

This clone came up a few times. The CDR3 DNA reads TGTGCCAGCAGTCGGGACAGCGGATTGCGGGCTTTCTTT. It is translated as CASSRDSGLRAFF. This chain uses TRBV12-3 or TRBV12-4 with TRBJ1-1; 7 bases agree with TRBD1. The CDR3 has 13 residues. V gave up 5 bases and J gave up 11 bases; unmatched junction bases: 11.

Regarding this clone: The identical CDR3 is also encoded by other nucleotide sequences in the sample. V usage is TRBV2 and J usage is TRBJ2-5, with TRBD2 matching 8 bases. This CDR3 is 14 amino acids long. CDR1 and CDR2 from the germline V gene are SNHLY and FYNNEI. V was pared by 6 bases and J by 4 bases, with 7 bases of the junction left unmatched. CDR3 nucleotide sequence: TGTGCCAGCAGCCTTTCGGGAGGGGCAGAGACCCAGTACTTC. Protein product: CASSLSGGAETQYF. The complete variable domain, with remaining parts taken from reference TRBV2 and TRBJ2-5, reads EPEVTQTPSHQVTQMGQEVILRCVPISNHLYFYWYRQILGQKVEFLVSFYNNEISEKSEIFDDQFSVERPDGSNFTLKIRSTKLEDSAMYFCASSLSGGAETQYFGPGTRLLVL.

In nucleotides, the CDR3 is TGTGCCAGCTCCCAGGCAGGCACCAACACTGAAGCTTTCTTT. Its protein is CASSQAGTNTEAFF. The chain has TRBV9 and TRBJ1-1; D gene ambiguous. The germline V and J ends were trimmed by 7 bases and 2 bases, with 15 bases remaining between them. The CDR3 totals 14 residues. CDR1 is SGDLS, CDR2 YYNGEE, per germline.

The CDR3 is CASGNQGGNTEAFF. CDR3 DNA: TGCGCCAGCGGGAATCAGGGAGGGAACACTGAAGCTTTCTTT. The chain joins TRBV5-1 to TRBJ1-1; weak D call: TRBD1 (5 bases). V gave up 7 bases and J gave up 1 base, with 14 bases separating them. This CDR3 has 14 amino acids. Germline-derived CDR1 and CDR2 are SGHRS and YFSETQ.

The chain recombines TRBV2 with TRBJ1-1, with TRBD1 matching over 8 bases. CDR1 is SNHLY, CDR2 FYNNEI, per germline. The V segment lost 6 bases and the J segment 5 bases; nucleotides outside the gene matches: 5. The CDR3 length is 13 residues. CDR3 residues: CASRDRVRTEAFF. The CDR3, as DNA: TGTGCCAGCAGGGACAGGGTTAGGACTGAAGCTTTCTTT.

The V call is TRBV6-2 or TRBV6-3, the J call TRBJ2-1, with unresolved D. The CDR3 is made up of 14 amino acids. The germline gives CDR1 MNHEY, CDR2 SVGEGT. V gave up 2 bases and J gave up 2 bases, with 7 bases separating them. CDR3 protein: CASSYGQPYNEQFF. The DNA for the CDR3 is TGTGCCAGCAGTTACGGGCAGCCCTACAATGAGCAGTTCTTC.

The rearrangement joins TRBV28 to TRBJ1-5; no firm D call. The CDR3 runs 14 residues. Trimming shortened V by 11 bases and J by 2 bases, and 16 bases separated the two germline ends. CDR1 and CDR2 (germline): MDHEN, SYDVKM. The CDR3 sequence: CAWSGGWGNQPQHF. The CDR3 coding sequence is TGTGCCTGGTCAGGTGGCTGGGGCAATCAGCCCCAGCATTTT.

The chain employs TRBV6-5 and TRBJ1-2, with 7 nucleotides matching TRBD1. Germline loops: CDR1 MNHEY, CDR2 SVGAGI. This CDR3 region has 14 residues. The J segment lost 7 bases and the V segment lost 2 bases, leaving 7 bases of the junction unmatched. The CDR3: CASSYDTGASGYTF. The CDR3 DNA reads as TGTGCCAGCAGTTACGACACAGGGGCTAGTGGCTACACCTTC.

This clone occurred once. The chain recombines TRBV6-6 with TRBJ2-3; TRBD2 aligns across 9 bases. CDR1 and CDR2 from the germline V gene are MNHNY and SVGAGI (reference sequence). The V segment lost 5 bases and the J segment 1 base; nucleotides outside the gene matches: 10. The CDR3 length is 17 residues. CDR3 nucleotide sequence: TGTGCCAGCAGTCCACTCGGGGTAGCGGGGGGCACAGATACGCAGTATTTT. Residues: CASSPLGVAGGTDTQYF.

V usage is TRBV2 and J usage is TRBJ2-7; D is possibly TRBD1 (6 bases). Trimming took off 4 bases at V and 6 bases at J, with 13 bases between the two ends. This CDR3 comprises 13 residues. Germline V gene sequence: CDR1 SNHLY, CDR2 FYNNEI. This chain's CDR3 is CASSARGMGEQYF. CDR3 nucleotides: TGTGCCAGCAGTGCGAGGGGGATGGGCGAGCAGTACTTC.

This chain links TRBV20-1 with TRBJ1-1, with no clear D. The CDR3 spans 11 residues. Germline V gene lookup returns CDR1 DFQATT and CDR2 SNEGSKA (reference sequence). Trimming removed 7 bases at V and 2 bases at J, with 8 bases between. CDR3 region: CSESDNTEAFF. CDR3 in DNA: TGCAGTGAAAGCGATAACACTGAAGCTTTCTTT.

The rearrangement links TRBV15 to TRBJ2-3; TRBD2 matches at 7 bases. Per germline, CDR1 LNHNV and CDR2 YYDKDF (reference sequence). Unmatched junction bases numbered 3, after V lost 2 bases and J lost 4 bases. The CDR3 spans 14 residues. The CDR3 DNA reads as TGTGCCACCAGCAGAAGCGGGGTGGCAGATACGCAGTATTTT. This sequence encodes CATSRSGVADTQYF.

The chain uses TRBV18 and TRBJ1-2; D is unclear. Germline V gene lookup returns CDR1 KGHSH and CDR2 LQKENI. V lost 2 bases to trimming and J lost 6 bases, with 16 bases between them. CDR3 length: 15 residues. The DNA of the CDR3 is TGTGCCAGCTCACCAGGTTCTAATCCACCCCATGGCTACACCTTC. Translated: CASSPGSNPPHGYTF.

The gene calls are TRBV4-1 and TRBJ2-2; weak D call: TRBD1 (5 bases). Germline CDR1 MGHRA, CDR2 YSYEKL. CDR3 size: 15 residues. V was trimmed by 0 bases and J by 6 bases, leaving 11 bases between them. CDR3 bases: TGCGCCAGCAGCCAAGAATTTTCAGGGCCCGGGGAGCTGTTTTTT. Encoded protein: CASSQEFSGPGELFF.

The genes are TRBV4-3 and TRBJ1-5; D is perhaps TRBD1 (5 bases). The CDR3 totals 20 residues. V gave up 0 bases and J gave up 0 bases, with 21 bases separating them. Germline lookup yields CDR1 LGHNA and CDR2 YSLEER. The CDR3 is CASSQENRDSRTCSNQPQHF. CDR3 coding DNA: TGCGCCAGCAGCCAAGAAAATAGGGACTCCCGGACATGTAGCAATCAGCCCCAGCATTTT.